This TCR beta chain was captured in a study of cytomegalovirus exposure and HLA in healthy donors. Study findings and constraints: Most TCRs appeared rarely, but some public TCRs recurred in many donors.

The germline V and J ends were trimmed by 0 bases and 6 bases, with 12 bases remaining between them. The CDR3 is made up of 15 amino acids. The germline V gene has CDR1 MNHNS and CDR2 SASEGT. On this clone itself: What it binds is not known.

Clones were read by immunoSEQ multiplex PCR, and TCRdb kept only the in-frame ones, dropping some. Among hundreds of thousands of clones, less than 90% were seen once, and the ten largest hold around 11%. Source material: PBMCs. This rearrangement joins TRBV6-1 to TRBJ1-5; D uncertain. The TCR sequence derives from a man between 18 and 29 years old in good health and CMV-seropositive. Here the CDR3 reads CASSEAMGKGQPQHF. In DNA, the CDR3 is TGTGCCAGCAGTGAAGCGATGGGGAAGGGTCAGCCCCAGCATTTT.